Listed here are 12 T cell receptor beta chains from one sample, sequenced in a study of brain T cells in children with intractable seizures. Profiling relied on immunoSEQ multiplex PCR, and the TCRdb table lists in-frame clones only, not all of them. The repertoire holds 110,000 or so clones, with approximately 94% as singletons. The material sequenced was peripheral blood, taken at surgery. The receptors stem from a boy under two years old with hemimegalencephaly and intractable seizures.

A single count supports this clone. The CDR3, as DNA: TGTGCCAGCAGTCCGACAGGGGGCGTTTATTCCACTGGAAACACCATATATTTT. Protein product: CASSPTGGVYSTGNTIYF. The rearrangement uses TRBV27 and TRBJ1-3; 10 bases agree with TRBD1. Per the germline V gene, CDR1 is MNHEY and CDR2 is SMNVEV (reference sequence). The CDR3 sequence is 18 residues long. V shed 5 bases and J 2 bases; nucleotides not matched to a gene: 12.

The J gene is TRBJ2-2, the V gene TRBV12-2; the table assigns TRBD2, which was not confirmed against the DNA. TRBV12-2 is a listed pseudogene. This CDR3 spans 16 amino acids. DNA of the CDR3: TGTGCAAGTCGCTTCCATTATGTAGCGGGAGGAGGGGAGCTGTTTTTT. Translating it yields CASRFHYVAGGGELFF.

This clone was recorded once. CDR3 sequence (DNA): TGTGCCAGCAGTTCGGGACCACTAAATTCACCCCTCCACTTT. This translates into CASSSGPLNSPLHF. The chain recombines TRBV6-2 or TRBV6-3 with TRBJ1-6; tentatively, D is TRBD1 (5 bases). The CDR3 consists of 14 residues. Trimming removed 4 bases from V and 7 bases from J, with 11 bases in between. The germline V gene has CDR1 MNHEY and CDR2 SVGEGT.

V usage is TRBV27 and J usage is TRBJ2-3, with D perhaps matching TRBD1 or TRBD2 (5 bases each). Germline CDR1 is MNHEY and CDR2 is SMNVEV (reference sequence). This CDR3 region has 16 residues. The V end lost 4 bases, the J end lost 2 bases, and 16 bases lay between the germline ends. The chain's CDR3 is CASSSLPGGPTDTQYF. The CDR3 bases are TGTGCCAGCAGTTCCCTCCCTGGGGGACCCACAGATACGCAGTATTTT.

V is TRBV11-1 and J is TRBJ2-6, with no clear D. Trimming left V 5 bases short and J 2 bases short, with 13 bases between. CDR3 length equals 16 residues. Germline V gives CDR1 SGHAT, CDR2 FQDESV (reference sequence). The CDR3 coding sequence is TGTGCCAGCAGCCAACCGGTGGGGACTGGGGCCAACGTCCTGACTTTC. Translation gives CASSQPVGTGANVLTF.

The chain uses TRBV7-9 and TRBJ2-7; 11 nucleotides match TRBD2. V shed 5 bases and J 2 bases; nucleotides not matched to a gene: 5. The CDR3 sequence is 15 residues long. The germline V gene encodes CDR1 SEHNR and CDR2 FQNEAQ (reference sequence). In DNA form, the CDR3 reads TGTGCCAGCAGCCCCCGACTAGCGGGACCCTACGAGCAGTACTTC. This codes for CASSPRLAGPYEQYF.

The chain joins TRBV14 to TRBJ1-1; no clear D. Trimming shortened V by 1 base and J by 6 bases, and 9 bases separated the two germline ends. The CDR3 has 13 amino acids. CDR1 and CDR2 (germline): SGHDN, FVKESK. CDR3 DNA: TGTGCCAGCAGCCAAGTCAGGATGGCTGAAGCTTTCTTT. Its translation: CASSQVRMAEAFF.

The chain carries TRBV10-1 and TRBJ2-5; TRBD1 agrees at 8 bases. With V trimmed by 2 bases and J by 4 bases, 6 bases remained unmatched. Looked up from germline, CDR1 is WNHNN and CDR2 is SYGVQD (reference sequence). The CDR3 loop spans 15 amino acids. The CDR3 bases are TGCGCCAGCAGTGAGGGACAGGGAACAGGAGAGACCCAGTACTTC. As protein: CASSEGQGTGETQYF.

The gene calls are TRBV11-2 and TRBJ2-3; maybe TRBD2 (5 bases). The ends were cut back, 1 base at V and 2 bases at J, with 10 bases in the middle. The CDR3 consists of 15 residues. Germline V lookup: CDR1 SGHAT, CDR2 FQNNGV. Here the CDR3 DNA reads TGTGCCAGCAGCTTAGCCCGGGGAGACACAGATACGCAGTATTTT. Translating gives CASSLARGDTDTQYF. Full variable domain (remainder filled in from reference TRBV11-2 and TRBJ2-3): EAGVAQSPRYKIIEKRQSVAFWCNPISGHATLYWYQQILGQGPKLLIQFQNNGVVDDSQLPKDRFSAERLKGVDSTLKIQPAKLEDSAVYLCASSLARGDTDTQYFGPGTRLTVL.

The CDR3 loop is CASSGIMNTEAFF. In DNA form, the CDR3 reads TGTGCCAGCAGTGGGATCATGAACACTGAAGCTTTCTTT. The chain employs TRBV11-3 and TRBJ1-1; D gene unclear. CDR1 and CDR2 (germline): SGHNT, YENEEA. This CDR3 region has 13 residues. V was cut by 6 bases and J by 0 bases, with 8 bases left in between.

The rearrangement joins TRBV27 to TRBJ1-1; D gene unclear. Germline-derived CDR1 and CDR2 are MNHEY and SMNVEV (reference sequence). With 5 bases removed from V and 1 base from J, the gap between germline ends came to 8 bases. The CDR3 extends over 13 amino acids. CDR3 loop: CASSPNRNTEAFF. The CDR3 DNA is TGTGCCAGCAGTCCCAACAGGAACACTGAAGCTTTCTTT.

The V call is TRBV27, the J call TRBJ2-7; 9 nucleotides match TRBD2. The CDR3 totals 16 residues. V shed 5 bases, J shed 3 bases, and the junction held 11 bases outside the gene matches. Germline CDR1 reads MNHEY; CDR2 reads SMNVEV (reference sequence). CDR3 DNA: TGTGCCAGCAGTGCCGACCCTAGCGGGATTGGCTACGAGCAGTACTTC. Translated: CASSADPSGIGYEQYF.